The 19 T cell receptor beta chains in this list originate from one sample, sequenced in a study of cytomegalovirus exposure and HLA in healthy donors (dated by TCRdb to the late 2010s). The library was prepared using the immunoSEQ multiplex PCR assay. A mixture of 60 forward primers for TCR Vbeta segments and 13 reverse primers for TCR Jbeta segments was used in the multiplex PCR. In TCRdb, the immuneACCESS table is reduced to in-frame sequences with V and J assigned. These tables do not hold every clone; where another copy was compared, an unresolved V gene accounts for under half, and the others remain unexplained. The table for this sample records some 84,000 clones. Around 0.6% of the sample goes to the ten largest clones. The sequenced material came from PBMCs. These receptors all come from a man aged 45-65 years in good health and CMV-seronegative.

This chain joins TRBV9 and TRBJ2-2; no definite D call. Trimming left V 4 bases short and J 6 bases short, with 7 bases between. The CDR3 consists of 12 residues. Germline CDR1 is SGDLS and CDR2 is YYNGEE. CDR3 bases: TGTGCCAGCAGCAACGGTCCCGGGGAGCTGTTTTTT. It encodes CASSNGPGELFF.

Of note for this clone: This sample includes further DNA sequences coding for the same CDR3. The chain employs TRBV5-1 and TRBJ2-7, with D possibly being TRBD2 (6 bases). Germline V lookup: CDR1 SGHRS, CDR2 YFSETQ. Trimming left V 0 bases short and J 4 bases short, with 8 bases between. This CDR3 is built from 13 residues. CDR3 DNA sequence: TGCGCCAGCAGCTTGGGCGGGGTGTACGAGCAGTACTTC. This translates into CASSLGGVYEQYF.

The chain joins TRBV4-3 to TRBJ2-6; D is perhaps TRBD2 (5 bases). The V gene's germline CDR1 is LGHNA and CDR2 YSLEER. V shed 0 bases and J shed 3 bases, with 12 bases lying between them. This CDR3 is built from 17 residues. CDR3 sequence (DNA): TGCGCCAGCAGCCAAGATCCGGCCGGGGTTGGGGCCAACGTCCTGACTTTC. It is translated as CASSQDPAGVGANVLTF.

This chain links TRBV6-1 with TRBJ2-2, with 8 bases matching TRBD1. V trimming: 7 bases; J trimming: 2 bases; junction bases outside the gene matches: 3. The CDR3 consists of 14 residues. Germline V gene sequence: CDR1 MNHNS, CDR2 SASEGT. The DNA for the CDR3 is TGTGCCAGCAAGACAGGGGCCAACACCGGGGAGCTGTTTTTT. Translating it yields CASKTGANTGELFF.

The CDR3 spells CASSQDFTGYNEQFF. The CDR3 nucleotides read TGCGCCAGCAGCCAAGACTTTACCGGGTACAATGAGCAGTTCTTC. The rearrangement links TRBV4-1 to TRBJ2-1; no clear D gene. CDR1 and CDR2 (germline): MGHRA, YSYEKL. The CDR3 spans 15 residues. V dropped 0 bases and J dropped 4 bases, with 10 bases sitting between them.

The chain uses TRBV9 and TRBJ2-7; possible D gene TRBD2, 5 bases. This CDR3 contains 13 residues. V was shortened by 4 bases and J by 3 bases, with 11 bases between the two germline ends. Germline-derived CDR1 and CDR2 are SGDLS and YYNGEE. CDR3 nucleotide sequence: TGTGCCAGCAGCAAAAACGGAGGCTACGAGCAGTACTTC. Encoded protein: CASSKNGGYEQYF.

The V and J genes are TRBV18 and TRBJ2-1, with 10 nucleotides matching TRBD2. This CDR3 region has 14 residues. V dropped 4 bases and J dropped 8; count of bases not matched to a gene: 5. Germline V gene sequence: CDR1 KGHSH, CDR2 LQKENI. CDR3 loop: CASSQRGGVDEQFF. The CDR3 DNA reads as TGTGCCAGCTCACAGCGGGGGGGCGTAGATGAGCAGTTCTTC. Using reference TRBV18 and TRBJ2-1 for the parts outside the CDR3, the full variable domain is NAGVMQNPRHLVRRRGQEARLRCSPMKGHSHVYWYRQLPEEGLKFMVYLQKENIIDESGMPKERFSAEFPKEGPSILRIQQVVRGDSAAYFCASSQRGGVDEQFFGPGTRLTVL.

This chain joins TRBV5-5 and TRBJ1-5; D unclear. This CDR3 contains 14 residues. V lost 4 bases to trimming and J lost 4 bases, with 12 bases between them. The V gene's germline CDR1 is SGHKS and CDR2 YYEKEE (reference sequence). The CDR3 is CASSGLGRNQPQHF. The CDR3 nucleotides read TGTGCCAGCAGCGGCCTGGGGAGGAATCAGCCCCAGCATTTT.

V and J are TRBV7-9 and TRBJ1-4; D perhaps matches TRBD1 (5 bases). Trimming removed 2 bases at V and 7 bases at J, with 14 bases between. This CDR3 has 15 residues. Germline loops: CDR1 SEHNR, CDR2 FQNEAQ (reference sequence). This CDR3 reads CASSLNGGFVEKLFF. For the CDR3, the DNA is TGTGCCAGCAGCTTAAATGGGGGGTTCGTTGAAAAACTGTTTTTT.

The V and J genes are TRBV19 and TRBJ1-4; D is possibly TRBD1 (6 bases). The CDR3 length is 14 residues. The V gene's germline CDR1 is LNHDA and CDR2 SQIVND (reference sequence). Trimming pared 4 bases from V and 7 bases from J, leaving 13 bases between. DNA for the CDR3: TGTGCCAGTAGTACCGGGACACCAGCTGAAAAACTGTTTTTT. This translates into CASSTGTPAEKLFF.

The V call is TRBV5-4, the J call TRBJ1-2; 7 positions match TRBD1. Germline CDR1 SGHNT, CDR2 YYREEE (reference sequence). V was clipped by 4 bases and J by 4 bases; unmatched bases: 4. This CDR3 contains 13 residues. The CDR3 loop is CASSVDRPYGYTF. For the CDR3, the DNA is TGTGCCAGCAGCGTGGACAGGCCCTATGGCTACACCTTC.

This chain joins TRBV15 and TRBJ2-1, with D perhaps TRBD1 (6 bases). Germline-derived CDR1 and CDR2 are LNHNV and YYDKDF (reference sequence). The CDR3 is 17 residues long. V lost 0 bases and J 7 bases, leaving 19 bases between the germline ends. The CDR3 DNA reads as TGTGCCACCAGCAGAGATCTGGTGGGGGCCATGGGGAATGAGCAGTTCTTC. Amino acids: CATSRDLVGAMGNEQFF.

The CDR3 protein is CASSATGAGYTF. The DNA of the CDR3 is TGTGCCAGCAGCGCGACAGGGGCCGGCTACACCTTC. The chain joins TRBV13 to TRBJ1-2; 8 nucleotides align to TRBD1. Germline CDR1 is PRHDT and CDR2 is FYEKMQ (reference sequence). This CDR3 region has 12 residues. With 5 bases clipped from V and 8 bases from J, the junction kept 4 bases outside the gene matches.

The V gene is TRBV5-6, the J gene TRBJ2-7, with 9 bases fitting TRBD1. This CDR3 is 14 amino acids long. Germline V gene sequence: CDR1 SGHDT, CDR2 YYEEEE. V was pared by 4 bases and J by 6 bases, with 8 bases of the junction left unmatched. CDR3 in DNA: TGTGCCAGCAGCCTGGCCGGGACAGGGAGCGAGCAGTACTTC. It encodes CASSLAGTGSEQYF.

The chain is built from TRBV7-6 and TRBJ2-2, with D possibly TRBD2 on 5 matching bases. This CDR3 is 15 amino acids long. Trimming left V 3 bases short and J 3 bases short, with 11 bases between. Germline V gene data show CDR1 as SGHVS and CDR2 as FNYEAQ. In nucleotides, the CDR3 is TGTGCCAGCAGCTTTGGGCAGGACTACACCGGGGAGCTGTTTTTT. Translating it yields CASSFGQDYTGELFF.

The chain joins TRBV19 to TRBJ2-7; the match to TRBD2 covers 15 bases. Germline V gene data show CDR1 as LNHDA and CDR2 as SQIVND (reference sequence). The CDR3 length is 16 residues. Trimming at V came to 5 bases and at J to 3 bases, leaving 5 bases not matched to a gene. The CDR3 sequence is CASSAGTSGGNYEQYF. The CDR3 DNA sequence: TGTGCCAGTAGTGCCGGGACTAGCGGGGGGAACTACGAGCAGTACTTC. Filled out from reference TRBV19 and TRBJ2-7, the complete variable domain reads DGGITQSPKYLFRKEGQNVTLSCEQNLNHDAMYWYRQDPGQGLRLIYYSQIVNDFQKGDIAEGYSVSREKKESFPLTVTSAQKNPTAFYLCASSAGTSGGNYEQYFGPGTRLTVT.

This chain links TRBV6-8 with TRBJ1-2; 9 bases are a match to TRBD1. CDR1 MNHGY and CDR2 SAAAGT come from the germline V gene. V gave up 3 bases and J gave up 5 bases; unmatched junction bases: 7. The CDR3 has 15 residues. The CDR3 spells CASSYTGTGKYGYTF. In nucleotides, the CDR3 is TGTGCCAGCAGTTATACCGGGACAGGGAAATATGGCTACACCTTC.

CDR3 region: CASSRQGLWTEAFF. The DNA for the CDR3 is TGTGCCAGCAGCCGACAGGGGTTGTGGACTGAAGCTTTCTTT. The chain has TRBV7-9 and TRBJ1-1, with TRBD1 matching over 8 bases. The germline V gene has CDR1 SEHNR and CDR2 FQNEAQ (reference sequence). The CDR3 runs 14 residues. V shed 5 bases and J 5 bases; nucleotides not matched to a gene: 7.

The V gene is TRBV9, the J gene TRBJ2-2; 7 bases are shared with TRBD1. Trimming removed 8 bases from V and 1 base from J; junction bases left unmatched: 2. The CDR3 runs 13 residues. Germline CDR1 is SGDLS and CDR2 is YYNGEE. The CDR3 sequence is CASRQGNTGELFF. The CDR3 bases are TGTGCCAGTAGACAGGGGAACACCGGGGAGCTGTTTTTT. Full variable domain (rest looked up from reference TRBV9 and TRBJ2-2): DSGVTQTPKHLITATGQRVTLRCSPRSGDLSVYWYQQSLDQGLQFLIQYYNGEERAKGNILERFSAQQFPDLHSELNLSSLELGDSALYFCASRQGNTGELFFGEGSRLTVL.